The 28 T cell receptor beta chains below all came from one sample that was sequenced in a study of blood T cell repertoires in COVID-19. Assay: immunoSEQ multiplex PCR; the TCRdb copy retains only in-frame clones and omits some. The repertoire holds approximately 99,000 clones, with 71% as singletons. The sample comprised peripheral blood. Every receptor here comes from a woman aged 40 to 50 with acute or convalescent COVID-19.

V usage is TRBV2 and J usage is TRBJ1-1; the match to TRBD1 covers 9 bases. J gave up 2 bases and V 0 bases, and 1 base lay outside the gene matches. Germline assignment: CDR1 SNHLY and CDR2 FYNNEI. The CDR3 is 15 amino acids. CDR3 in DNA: TGTGCCAGCAGTGAAGCGGGACAGGGAAACACTGAAGCTTTCTTT. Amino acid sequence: CASSEAGQGNTEAFF.

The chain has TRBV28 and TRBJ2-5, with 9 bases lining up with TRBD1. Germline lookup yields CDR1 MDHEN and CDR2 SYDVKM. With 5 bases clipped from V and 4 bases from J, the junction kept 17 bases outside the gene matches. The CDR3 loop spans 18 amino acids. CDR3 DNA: TGTGCCAGCAGTCCCCTTTACTGGGACAGGGAGTCGGGAGAGACCCAGTACTTC. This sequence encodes CASSPLYWDRESGETQYF.

CDR3 DNA: TGTGCCAGCAGCTCACCCGACCTTTCCCTGGGTGACCAGGTCAGCGAGCAGTACTTC. Residues: CASSSPDLSLGDQVSEQYF. The rearrangement uses TRBV7-2 and TRBJ2-7; no clear D. Germline V gene data show CDR1 as SGHTA and CDR2 as FQGNSA. The V gene lost 4 bases and the J gene lost 6 bases, with 31 bases spanning the gap. This CDR3 contains 19 residues.

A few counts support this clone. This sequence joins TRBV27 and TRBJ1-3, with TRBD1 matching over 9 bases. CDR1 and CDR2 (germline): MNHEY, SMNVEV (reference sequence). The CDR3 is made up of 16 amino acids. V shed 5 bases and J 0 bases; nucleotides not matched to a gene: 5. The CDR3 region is CASSRTGVGSGNTIYF. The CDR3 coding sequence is TGTGCCAGCAGTCGGACAGGGGTTGGCTCTGGAAACACCATATATTTT.

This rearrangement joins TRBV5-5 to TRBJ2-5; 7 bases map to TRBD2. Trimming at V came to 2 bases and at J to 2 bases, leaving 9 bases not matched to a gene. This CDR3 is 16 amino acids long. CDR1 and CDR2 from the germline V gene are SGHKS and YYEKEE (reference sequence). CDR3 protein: CASSFELAWGQETQYF. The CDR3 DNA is TGTGCCAGCAGCTTCGAACTAGCGTGGGGGCAAGAGACCCAGTACTTC. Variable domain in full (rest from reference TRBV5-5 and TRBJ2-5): DAGVTQSPTHLIKTRGQQVTLRCSPISGHKSVSWYQQVLGQGPQFIFQYYEKEERGRGNFPDRFSARQFPNYSSELNVNALLLGDSALYLCASSFELAWGQETQYFGPGTRLLVL.

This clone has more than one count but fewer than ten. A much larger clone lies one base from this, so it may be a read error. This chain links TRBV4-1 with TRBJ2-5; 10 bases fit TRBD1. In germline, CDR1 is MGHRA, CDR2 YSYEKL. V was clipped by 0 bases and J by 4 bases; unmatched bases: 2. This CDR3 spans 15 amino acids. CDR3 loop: CASSQDWTGGETQYF. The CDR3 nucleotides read TGCGCCAGCAGCCAAGATTGGACAGGGGGAGAGACCCAGTACTTC.

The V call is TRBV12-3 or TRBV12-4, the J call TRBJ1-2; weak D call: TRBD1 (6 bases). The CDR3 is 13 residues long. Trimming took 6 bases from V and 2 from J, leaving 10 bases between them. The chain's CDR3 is CASSYTGNYGYTF. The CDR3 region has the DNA TGTGCCAGCAGCTACACAGGGAACTATGGCTACACCTTC.

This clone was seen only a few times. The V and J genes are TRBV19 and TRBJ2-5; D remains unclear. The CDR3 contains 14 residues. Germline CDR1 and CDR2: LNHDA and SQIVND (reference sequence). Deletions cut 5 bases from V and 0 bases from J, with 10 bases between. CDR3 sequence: CASSPYSNQETQYF. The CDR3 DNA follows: TGTGCCAGTAGTCCATACAGCAACCAAGAGACCCAGTACTTC.

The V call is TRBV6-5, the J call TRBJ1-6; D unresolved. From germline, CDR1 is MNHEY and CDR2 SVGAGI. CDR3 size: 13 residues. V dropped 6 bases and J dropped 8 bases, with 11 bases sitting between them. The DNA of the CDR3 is TGTGCCAGCAGGACGACTTGGGATTCACCCCTCCACTTT. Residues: CASRTTWDSPLHF.

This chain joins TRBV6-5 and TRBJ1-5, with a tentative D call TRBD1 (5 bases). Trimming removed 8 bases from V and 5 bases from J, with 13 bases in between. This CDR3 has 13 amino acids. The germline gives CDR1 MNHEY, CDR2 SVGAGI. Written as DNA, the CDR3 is TGTGCCAGCGGTCAACAGGAGTATCAGCCCCAGCATTTT. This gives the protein CASGQQEYQPQHF.

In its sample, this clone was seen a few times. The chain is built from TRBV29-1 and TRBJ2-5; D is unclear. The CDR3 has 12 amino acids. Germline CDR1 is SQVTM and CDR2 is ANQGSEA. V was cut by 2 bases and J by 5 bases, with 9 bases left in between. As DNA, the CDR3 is TGCAGCGTTGAAACGAGTACTGAGACCCAGTACTTC. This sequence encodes CSVETSTETQYF.

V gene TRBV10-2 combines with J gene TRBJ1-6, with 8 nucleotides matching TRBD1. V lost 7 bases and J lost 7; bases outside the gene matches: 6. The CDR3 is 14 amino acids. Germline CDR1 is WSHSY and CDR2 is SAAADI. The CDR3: CASNTGTGNSPLHF. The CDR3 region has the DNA TGCGCCAGCAATACCGGGACAGGCAATTCACCCCTCCACTTT.

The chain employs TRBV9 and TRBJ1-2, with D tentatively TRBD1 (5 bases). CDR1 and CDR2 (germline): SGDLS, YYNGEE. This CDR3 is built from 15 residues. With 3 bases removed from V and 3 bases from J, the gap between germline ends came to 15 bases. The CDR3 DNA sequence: TGTGCCAGCAGCGCTTCCCAAATGGGGCACTATGGCTACACCTTC. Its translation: CASSASQMGHYGYTF.

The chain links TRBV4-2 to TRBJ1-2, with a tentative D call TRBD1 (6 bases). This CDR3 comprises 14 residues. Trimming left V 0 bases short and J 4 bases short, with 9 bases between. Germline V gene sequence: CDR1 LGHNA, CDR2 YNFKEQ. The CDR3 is CASSQDLTGYGYTF. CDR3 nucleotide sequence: TGTGCCAGCAGCCAAGATTTGACAGGCTATGGCTACACCTTC.

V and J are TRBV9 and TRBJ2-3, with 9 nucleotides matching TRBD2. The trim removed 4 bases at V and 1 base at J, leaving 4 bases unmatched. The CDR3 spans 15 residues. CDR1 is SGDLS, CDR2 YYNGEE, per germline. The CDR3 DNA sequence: TGTGCCAGCAGCTCGGGACTAGCAGGCACAGATACGCAGTATTTT. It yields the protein CASSSGLAGTDTQYF.

The CDR3 loop is CASSLALQYEQYF. For the CDR3, the DNA is TGTGCCAGCAGCTTGGCCCTACAGTACGAGCAGTACTTC. V is TRBV5-6 and J is TRBJ2-7; D gene unclear. V was cut by 0 bases and J by 4 bases, with 8 bases left in between. The CDR3 loop spans 13 amino acids. Germline V gene data show CDR1 as SGHDT and CDR2 as YYEEEE.

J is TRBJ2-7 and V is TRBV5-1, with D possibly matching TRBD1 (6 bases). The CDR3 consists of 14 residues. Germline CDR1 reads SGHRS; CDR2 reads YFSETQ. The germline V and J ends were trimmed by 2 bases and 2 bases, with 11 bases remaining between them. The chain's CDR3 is CASSLQGNPYEQYF. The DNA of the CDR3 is TGCGCCAGCAGCTTACAGGGAAATCCCTACGAGCAGTACTTC.

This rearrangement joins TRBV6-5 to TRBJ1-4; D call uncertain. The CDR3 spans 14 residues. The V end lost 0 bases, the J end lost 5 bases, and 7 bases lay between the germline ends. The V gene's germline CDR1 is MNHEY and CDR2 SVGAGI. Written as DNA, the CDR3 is TGTGCCAGCAGTTACTCCAGGAACAATGAAAAACTGTTTTTT. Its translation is CASSYSRNNEKLFF.

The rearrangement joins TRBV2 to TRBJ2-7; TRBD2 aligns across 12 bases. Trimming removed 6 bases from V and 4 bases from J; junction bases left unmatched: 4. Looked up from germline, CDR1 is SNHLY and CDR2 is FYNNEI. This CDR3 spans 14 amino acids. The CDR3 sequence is CASSLAGGNYEQYF. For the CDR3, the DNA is TGTGCCAGCAGCCTAGCGGGGGGGAATTACGAGCAGTACTTC.

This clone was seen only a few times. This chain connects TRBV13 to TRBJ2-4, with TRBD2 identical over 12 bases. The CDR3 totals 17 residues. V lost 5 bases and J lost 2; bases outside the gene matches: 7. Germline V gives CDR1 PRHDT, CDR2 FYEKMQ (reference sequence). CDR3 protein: CASSTRLAGETKNIQYF. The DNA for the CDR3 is TGTGCCAGCAGCACCCGACTAGCGGGGGAGACCAAAAACATTCAGTACTTC.

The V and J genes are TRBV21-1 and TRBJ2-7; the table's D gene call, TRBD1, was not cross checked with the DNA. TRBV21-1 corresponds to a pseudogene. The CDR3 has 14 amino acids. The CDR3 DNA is TGTGCCAGCAGCAAGCAGGGACAGGGTTACGAGCAGTACTTC. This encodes CASSKQGQGYEQYF.

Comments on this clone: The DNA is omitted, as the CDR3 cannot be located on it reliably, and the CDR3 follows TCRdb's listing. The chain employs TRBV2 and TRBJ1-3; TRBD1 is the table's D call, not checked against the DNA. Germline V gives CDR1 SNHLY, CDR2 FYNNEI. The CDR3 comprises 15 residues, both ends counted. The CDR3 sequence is CASILDRGSGNTIYF.

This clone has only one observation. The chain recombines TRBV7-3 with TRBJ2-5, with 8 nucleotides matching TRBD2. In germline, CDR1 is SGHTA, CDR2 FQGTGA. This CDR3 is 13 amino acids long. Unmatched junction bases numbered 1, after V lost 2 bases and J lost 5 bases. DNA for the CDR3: TGTGCCAGCAGCTTACAGCGGGAGGAGACCCAGTACTTC. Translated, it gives CASSLQREETQYF.

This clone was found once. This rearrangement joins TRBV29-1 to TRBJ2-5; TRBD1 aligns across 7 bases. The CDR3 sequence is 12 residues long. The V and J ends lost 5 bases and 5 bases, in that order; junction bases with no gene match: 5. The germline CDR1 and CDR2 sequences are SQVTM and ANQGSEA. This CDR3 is CSVSQGSETQYF. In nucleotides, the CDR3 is TGCAGCGTTTCACAGGGGTCGGAGACCCAGTACTTC.

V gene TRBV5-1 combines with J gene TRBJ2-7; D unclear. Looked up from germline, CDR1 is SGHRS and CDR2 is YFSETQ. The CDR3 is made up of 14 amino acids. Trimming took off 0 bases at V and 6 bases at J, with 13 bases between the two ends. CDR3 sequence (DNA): TGCGCCAGCAGCTTGGCCTTGGCAAGTCTCGAGCAGTACTTC. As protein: CASSLALASLEQYF.

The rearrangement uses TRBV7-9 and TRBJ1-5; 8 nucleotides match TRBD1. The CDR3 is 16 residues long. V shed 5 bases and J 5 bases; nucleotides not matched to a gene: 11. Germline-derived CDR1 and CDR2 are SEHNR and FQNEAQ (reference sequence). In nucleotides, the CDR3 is TGTGCCAGCAGCAACGGACAGGGAGCTATGGATCAGCCCCAGCATTTT. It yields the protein CASSNGQGAMDQPQHF.

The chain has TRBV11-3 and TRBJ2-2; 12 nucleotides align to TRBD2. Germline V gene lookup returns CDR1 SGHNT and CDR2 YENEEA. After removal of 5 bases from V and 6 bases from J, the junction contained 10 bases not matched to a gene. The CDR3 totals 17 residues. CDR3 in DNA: TGTGCCAGCAGCAAAAGACTAGCGGGGGATCTCGCCGGGGAGCTGTTTTTT. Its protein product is CASSKRLAGDLAGELFF. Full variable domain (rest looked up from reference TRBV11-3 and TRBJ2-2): EAGVVQSPRYKIIEKKQPVAFWCNPISGHNTLYWYLQNLGQGPELLIRYENEEAVDDSQLPKDRFSAERLKGVDSTLKIQPAELGDSAVYLCASSKRLAGDLAGELFFGEGSRLTVL.

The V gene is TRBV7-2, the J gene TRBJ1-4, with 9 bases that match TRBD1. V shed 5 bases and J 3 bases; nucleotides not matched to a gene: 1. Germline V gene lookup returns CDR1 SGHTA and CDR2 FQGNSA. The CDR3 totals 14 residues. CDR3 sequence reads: CASSRDRANEKLFF. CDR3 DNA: TGTGCCAGCAGCCGGGACAGGGCTAATGAAAAACTGTTTTTT.